This TCR beta chain stems from a study of T cell repertoires in cytomegalovirus infection. Study information: The public TCR beta signatures pointed to both CMV infection and matching HLA type.

Broader study findings: The ex vivo response showed dominance by HLA-C-restricted CMV-specific TCR beta clonotypes.

CDR3 length: 15 residues. V lost 1 base and J 7 bases, leaving 11 bases between the germline ends. The germline gives CDR1 SGHDN, CDR2 FVKESK. This clonotype has a handful of counts. Its specificity is not known. TCRdb ran MiXCR on the reads and lists one entry per CDR3 protein. The sample includes around 800,000 distinct CDR3 sequences, 30% to 35% seen only once; the top ten take roughly an eighth. The clonotype comes from a human donor in good health (CMV status not recorded). Some clones in this sample may be carry-over from other donors' samples. Specimen: cultured CD8+ T cells from PBMCs, collected from culture after CMV antigen stimulation. The chain carries TRBV14 and TRBJ1-6; D not resolved. The CDR3 loop is CASSQVSPLNSPLHF. In nucleotides, the CDR3 is TGTGCCAGCAGCCAAGTATCGCCGTTAAATTCACCCCTCCACTTT.